Below are 17 T cell receptor beta chains sequenced from a single sample in a study of neoadjuvant nivolumab and ipilimumab in lung cancer (dated by TCRdb to about 2020). This specimen's time point label, interpreted: at surgical resection after neoadjuvant nivolumab +/- ipilimumab. The library was produced with the immunoSEQ multiplex PCR assay. TCRdb's version of the immuneACCESS table is confined to in-frame rearrangements and falls short of the full clone set. An unresolved V gene accounts for under half of the shortfall where checked; the remainder is of unknown origin. Counted in this sample were about 20,000 clones; around 80% of them appeared once. The ten most abundant clones make up around 7% of the sample. The specimen comprised tumor tissue, sampled after neoadjuvant nivolumab, alone or with ipilimumab, at or shortly before surgery. These receptors originate from an adult with non-small cell lung cancer.

In its sample, this clone ranks as medium-sized. The J gene is TRBJ1-2, the V gene TRBV28; 9 nucleotides agree with TRBD1. The CDR3 runs 14 residues. The ends lost 5 bases at V and 4 bases at J; junction bases unmatched: 5. Germline V lookup: CDR1 MDHEN, CDR2 SYDVKM. In DNA form, the CDR3 reads TGTGCCAGCAGTACGACAGGGGGACCCTATGGCTACACCTTC. It is translated as CASSTTGGPYGYTF.

By its share, this clone is medium-sized. CDR3 amino acids: CASSLSGGADTQYF. CDR3 bases: TGTGCCAGCAGCTTATCCGGGGGCGCAGATACGCAGTATTTT. The chain combines TRBV5-4 with TRBJ2-3; the D gene could be TRBD1 or TRBD2 (6 bases each). The V end lost 2 bases, the J end lost 4 bases, and 11 bases lay between the germline ends. Per the germline V gene, CDR1 is SGHNT and CDR2 is YYREEE (reference sequence). The CDR3 is 14 amino acids.

The V gene is TRBV27, the J gene TRBJ2-7; 10 nucleotides agree with TRBD2. The CDR3 is 14 residues long. The V gene end was trimmed by 4 bases and the J gene end by 7 bases; junction bases not matched to a gene: 7. Looked up from germline, CDR1 is MNHEY and CDR2 is SMNVEV (reference sequence). CDR3 region: CASSSGLAREEQYF. The CDR3 DNA reads as TGTGCCAGCAGTTCGGGACTAGCGCGAGAGGAGCAGTACTTC.

The chain combines TRBV11-3 with TRBJ2-3; 7 bases align to TRBD2. The germline gives CDR1 SGHNT, CDR2 YENEEA. V lost 1 base to trimming and J lost 2 bases; unmatched junction nucleotides: 6. The CDR3 totals 16 residues. In DNA form, the CDR3 reads TGTGCCAGCAGCTTAGGGCCTAGCGGATACACAGATACGCAGTATTTT. Its translation is CASSLGPSGYTDTQYF.

The chain uses TRBV7-2 and TRBJ1-4; D remains ambiguous. The CDR3 runs to 15 residues. The germline V gene has CDR1 SGHTA and CDR2 FQGNSA. The germline V and J ends were trimmed by 2 bases and 8 bases, with 15 bases remaining between them. The CDR3: CASSLYGNGGEKLFF. The CDR3 nucleotides are TGTGCCAGCAGCTTATACGGCAACGGAGGGGAAAAACTGTTTTTT.

This chain connects TRBV18 to TRBJ2-7, with D possibly being TRBD1 (5 bases). Deletions cut 1 base from V and 0 bases from J, with 13 bases between. Germline V gene data show CDR1 as KGHSH and CDR2 as LQKENI. The CDR3 contains 16 residues. CDR3 residues: CASSPQDIGTSYEQYF. Written as DNA, the CDR3 is TGTGCCAGCTCACCACAGGACATTGGCACCTCCTACGAGCAGTACTTC.

V gene TRBV29-1 combines with J gene TRBJ1-1; D ambiguous. Germline CDR1 SQVTM, CDR2 ANQGSEA. The CDR3 consists of 11 residues. V gave up 2 bases and J gave up 3 bases, with 4 bases separating them. The CDR3 sequence is CSVERDTEAFF. The CDR3 nucleotides read TGCAGCGTTGAAAGGGACACTGAAGCTTTCTTT.

This clone has only one observation. Other nucleotide sequences from this sample produce the same CDR3. The chain is built from TRBV20-1 and TRBJ1-2; D is unclear. This CDR3 contains 11 residues. CDR1 is DFQATT, CDR2 SNEGSKA, per germline (reference sequence). Trimming took off 0 bases at V and 8 bases at J, with 7 bases between the two ends. In DNA form, the CDR3 reads TGCAGTGCTAGAGACCCGGGGGGCTACACCTTC. This translates into CSARDPGGYTF.

This chain connects TRBV5-1 to TRBJ2-5; weak D call: TRBD1 (5 bases). V shed 1 base and J shed 5 bases, with 12 bases lying between them. The CDR3 spans 14 residues. Germline CDR1 SGHRS, CDR2 YFSETQ. CDR3 DNA sequence: TGCGCCAGCAGCTTGCAAGGGGCACAGGAGACCCAGTACTTC. As protein: CASSLQGAQETQYF.

The chain uses TRBV7-2 and TRBJ1-2, with no clear D. The CDR3 spans 14 residues. Germline CDR1 SGHTA, CDR2 FQGNSA. Between the trimmed V and J ends, which lost 5 bases and 6 bases, there was a span of 16 bases. The CDR3, as DNA: TGTGCCAGCAGCCGGATGGATTTGGGGAATGGCTACACCTTC. It yields the protein CASSRMDLGNGYTF.

The CDR3 region is CASSYASRAYGYTF. The CDR3 nucleotides are TGTGCCAGCAGTTACGCGTCGCGTGCTTATGGCTACACCTTC. The chain recombines TRBV6-5 with TRBJ1-2; unclear D gene. V was trimmed by 2 bases and J by 5 bases, leaving 12 bases between them. Germline V gene sequence: CDR1 MNHEY, CDR2 SVGAGI. The CDR3 loop spans 14 amino acids.

A few counts support this clone. The chain joins TRBV4-1 to TRBJ1-1, with D possibly being TRBD1 (5 bases). CDR3 length equals 14 residues. The V gene's germline CDR1 is MGHRA and CDR2 YSYEKL. V gave up 1 base and J gave up 5 bases, with 11 bases separating them. The CDR3, as DNA: TGCGCCAGCAGCCAAGGCAGGGAATGGACTGAAGCTTTCTTT. This encodes CASSQGREWTEAFF.

The gene calls are TRBV2 and TRBJ2-7; 15 bases line up with TRBD2. V shed 5 bases and J 2 bases; nucleotides not matched to a gene: 4. Germline V CDR1 and CDR2: SNHLY, FYNNEI. The CDR3 is made up of 16 amino acids. In nucleotides, the CDR3 is TGTGCCAGCAGTCCGGGACTAGCGGGAGGCACCTACGAGCAGTACTTC. This codes for CASSPGLAGGTYEQYF.

The chain couples TRBV2 to TRBJ2-7, with D perhaps TRBD1 (5 bases). The CDR3 covers 12 residues. V was clipped by 2 bases and J by 7 bases, with 9 bases between them. In germline, CDR1 is SNHLY, CDR2 FYNNEI. The CDR3 DNA reads as TGTGCCAGCAGTGAACAGGGTTGGGAGCAGTACTTC. Translation gives CASSEQGWEQYF.

The chain joins TRBV5-4 to TRBJ2-7; TRBD1 matches 9 bases. V shed 4 bases, J shed 2 bases, and the junction held 10 bases outside the gene matches. This CDR3 region has 16 residues. Looked up from germline, CDR1 is SGHNT and CDR2 is YYREEE (reference sequence). The CDR3 is CASSGTGTGQAYEQYF. DNA of the CDR3: TGTGCCAGCAGCGGCACCGGGACAGGGCAGGCCTACGAGCAGTACTTC.

The V gene is TRBV5-4, the J gene TRBJ1-3; 8 nucleotides align to TRBD1. The CDR3 is 14 amino acids. From germline, CDR1 is SGHNT and CDR2 YYREEE (reference sequence). V trimming: 4 bases; J trimming: 4 bases; junction bases outside the gene matches: 4. CDR3 residues: CASSTQGAGNTIYF. For the CDR3, the DNA is TGTGCCAGCAGCACCCAGGGGGCCGGAAACACCATATATTTT.

The chain employs TRBV7-9 and TRBJ2-5, with 9 bases matching TRBD2. CDR3 length: 17 residues. V shed 2 bases, J shed 5 bases, and the junction held 12 bases outside the gene matches. Germline lookup yields CDR1 SEHNR and CDR2 FQNEAQ (reference sequence). The CDR3 sequence: CASSLSSGSGSQETQYF. The DNA for the CDR3 is TGTGCCAGCAGCTTATCAAGTGGTAGCGGGAGTCAGGAGACCCAGTACTTC.